These 29 T cell receptor beta chains share one sample of origin, sequenced in a study of blood T cell repertoires in COVID-19. Produced via immunoSEQ multiplex PCR; TCRdb's table is partial and in-frame only. The sample yields 140,000 to 150,000 clones, less than 90% seen once. Sequences were obtained from peripheral blood. These receptor sequences come from a man aged 25-45 years with COVID-19, enrolled during active disease.

The gene calls are TRBV7-9 and TRBJ2-4; 11 nucleotides align to TRBD2. Germline V lookup: CDR1 SEHNR, CDR2 FQNEAQ (reference sequence). With V trimmed by 4 bases and J by 1 base, 9 bases remained unmatched. The CDR3 has 18 amino acids. The CDR3 DNA reads as TGTGCCAGCAGCTCCGGGACTAGCGGTGCCCGGGCCAAAAACATTCAGTACTTC. It codes for CASSSGTSGARAKNIQYF.

The genes are TRBV28 and TRBJ2-2; tentatively, D is TRBD2 (6 bases). V gave up 6 bases and J gave up 2 bases, with 7 bases separating them. The CDR3 sequence is 13 residues long. Germline V gene data show CDR1 as MDHEN and CDR2 as SYDVKM. The CDR3 DNA reads as TGTGCCAGCAGGGGGGGTAACACCGGGGAGCTGTTTTTT. Translating it yields CASRGGNTGELFF.

The rearrangement uses TRBV5-1 and TRBJ1-1; D uncertain. The germline V gene encodes CDR1 SGHRS and CDR2 YFSETQ. The germline V and J ends were trimmed by 3 bases and 1 base, with 19 bases remaining between them. The CDR3 covers 17 residues. CDR3 bases: TGCGCCAGCAGCTCTTCCCGTGTCGTGGGCCCGAACACTGAAGCTTTCTTT. Protein product: CASSSSRVVGPNTEAFF.

The chain is built from TRBV9 and TRBJ2-3, with D unclear. V dropped 3 bases and J dropped 3 bases, with 5 bases sitting between them. This CDR3 spans 12 amino acids. In germline, CDR1 is SGDLS, CDR2 YYNGEE. DNA of the CDR3: TGTGCCAGCAGCGCCAGGACAGATACGCAGTATTTT. Translated, it gives CASSARTDTQYF.

The chain has TRBV12-3 or TRBV12-4 and TRBJ1-1; D call uncertain. The CDR3 runs 13 residues. Trimming cost V 6 bases and J 4 bases, with 12 bases left between them. CDR3 DNA sequence: TGTGCCAGCAGGCTTAGCAAGGCCACTGAAGCTTTCTTT. Translation gives CASRLSKATEAFF.

V is TRBV27 and J is TRBJ1-2; 10 bases agree with TRBD1. From germline, CDR1 is MNHEY and CDR2 SMNVEV (reference sequence). The trim removed 2 bases at V and 11 bases at J, leaving 8 bases unmatched. The CDR3 has 14 residues. CDR3 residues: CASSLEGQGETYTF. CDR3 nucleotides: TGTGCCAGCAGTTTAGAAGGACAGGGGGAAACTTACACCTTC.

CDR3 loop: CASSPSPLTSLSGANVLTF. In DNA, the CDR3 is TGTGCCAGCTCACCGTCCCCGCTTACATCTCTCTCTGGGGCCAACGTCCTGACTTTC. The chain combines TRBV18 with TRBJ2-6; the D is unclear. Germline V gene sequence: CDR1 KGHSH, CDR2 LQKENI. The CDR3 is 19 residues long. Trimming took 3 bases from V and 0 from J, leaving 18 bases between them.

The rearrangement links TRBV13 to TRBJ2-7; TRBD1 is a possible D gene (6 bases). The CDR3 has 15 residues. The V gene lost 3 bases and the J gene lost 2 bases, with 14 bases spanning the gap. Germline V gene data show CDR1 as PRHDT and CDR2 as FYEKMQ (reference sequence). The CDR3 DNA reads as TGTGCCAGCAGCTTCTCAGGACAGAAGCCCTACGAGCAGTACTTC. Encoded protein: CASSFSGQKPYEQYF.

This chain connects TRBV19 to TRBJ1-2; TRBD1 matches 8 bases. The CDR3 contains 16 residues. CDR1 and CDR2 (germline): LNHDA, SQIVND (reference sequence). With V trimmed by 3 bases and J by 4 bases, 10 bases remained unmatched. The CDR3 is CASSIYEGDRLYGYTF. The DNA of the CDR3 is TGTGCCAGTAGTATCTACGAAGGGGACAGGCTCTATGGCTACACCTTC.

This clone occurred a few times. This chain connects TRBV28 to TRBJ2-1; 9 nucleotides line up with TRBD2. Germline V gene lookup returns CDR1 MDHEN and CDR2 SYDVKM. The CDR3 is made up of 18 amino acids. With V trimmed by 7 bases and J by 6 bases, 19 bases remained unmatched. This CDR3 reads CASTPGVGSGRLFNEQFF. CDR3 nucleotide sequence: TGTGCCAGCACCCCCGGGGTGGGTAGCGGGAGATTGTTCAATGAGCAGTTCTTC.

V gene TRBV5-4 combines with J gene TRBJ1-2; D is unclear. The V gene's germline CDR1 is SGHNT and CDR2 YYREEE (reference sequence). The CDR3 covers 12 residues. V lost 0 bases to trimming and J lost 5 bases, with 5 bases between them. CDR3 loop: CASSLEQYGYTF. The DNA of the CDR3 is TGTGCCAGCAGCTTGGAACAGTATGGCTACACCTTC.

J is TRBJ2-3 and V is TRBV4-2; 9 nucleotides align to TRBD2. The V gene's germline CDR1 is LGHNA and CDR2 YNFKEQ. This CDR3 is 18 amino acids long. After removal of 4 bases from V and 0 bases from J, the junction contained 11 bases not matched to a gene. CDR3 DNA: TGTGCCAGCAGCCCCCTTCGGGCTAGCGGGGCTAGCACAGATACGCAGTATTTT. It yields the protein CASSPLRASGASTDTQYF.

The rearrangement uses TRBV10-3 and TRBJ2-7, with 13 bases fitting TRBD2. This CDR3 is built from 16 residues. Germline CDR1 reads ENHRY; CDR2 reads SYGVKD. V lost 7 bases and J lost 2; bases outside the gene matches: 8. The CDR3 region has the DNA TGTGCCATCACCGGGACTAGCGGGGTAGGTCCCTACGAGCAGTACTTC. Translated, it gives CAITGTSGVGPYEQYF.

The chain links TRBV19 to TRBJ2-2, with no clear D. V was clipped by 7 bases and J by 4 bases, with 10 bases between them. The germline V gene has CDR1 LNHDA and CDR2 SQIVND (reference sequence). CDR3 size: 13 residues. The CDR3 DNA sequence: TGTGCCAGTAACCCGGGTACCACCGGGGAGCTGTTTTTT. The encoded protein is CASNPGTTGELFF.

This clone was seen a single time. The V and J genes are TRBV11-2 and TRBJ2-7; D is perhaps TRBD2 (6 bases). V was shortened by 5 bases and J by 4 bases, with 18 bases between the two germline ends. This CDR3 comprises 15 residues. Germline V CDR1 and CDR2: SGHAT, FQNNGV. CDR3 DNA: TGTGCCAGCAGCAATTTAGGTGCGGGGCGTTACGAGCAGTACTTC. Residues: CASSNLGAGRYEQYF. Looking up the rest from reference TRBV11-2 and TRBJ2-7 gives the full variable domain: EAGVAQSPRYKIIEKRQSVAFWCNPISGHATLYWYQQILGQGPKLLIQFQNNGVVDDSQLPKDRFSAERLKGVDSTLKIQPAKLEDSAVYLCASSNLGAGRYEQYFGPGTRLTVT.

At least ten counts were recorded for this clone. The J gene is TRBJ2-1, the V gene TRBV28, with TRBD2 matching 8 bases. The V gene's germline CDR1 is MDHEN and CDR2 SYDVKM. The CDR3 extends over 15 amino acids. The V and J ends lost 5 bases and 6 bases, in that order; junction bases with no gene match: 9. CDR3 sequence reads: CASSPLAGESNEQFF. CDR3 nucleotides: TGTGCCAGCAGTCCCCTAGCGGGTGAGTCCAATGAGCAGTTCTTC. The whole variable domain, filled in from reference TRBV28 and TRBJ2-1, reads DVKVTQSSRYLVKRTGEKVFLECVQDMDHENMFWYRQDPGLGLRLIYFSYDVKMKEKGDIPEGYSVSREKKERFSLILESASTNQTSMYLCASSPLAGESNEQFFGPGTRLTVL.

The gene calls are TRBV7-6 and TRBJ2-3; 9 bases agree with TRBD2. Germline values: CDR1 SGHVS, CDR2 FNYEAQ. V shed 2 bases and J 3 bases; nucleotides not matched to a gene: 3. The CDR3 covers 15 residues. This chain's CDR3 is CASSLRREGTDTQYF. In DNA, the CDR3 is TGTGCCAGCAGCTTACGGCGGGAGGGAACAGATACGCAGTATTTT.

The chain recombines TRBV5-6 with TRBJ2-5; a weak D match, TRBD1 (5 bases). V lost 3 bases, J lost 1 base, and 7 bases lay in between. Germline CDR1 SGHDT, CDR2 YYEEEE. The CDR3 has 13 residues. CDR3 coding DNA: TGTGCCAGCAGCTCGGACACCCAAGAGACCCAGTACTTC. Amino acids: CASSSDTQETQYF.

The chain uses TRBV19 and TRBJ2-7; no definite D call. V lost 1 base, J lost 1 base, and 11 bases lay in between. Germline V gene sequence: CDR1 LNHDA, CDR2 SQIVND (reference sequence). The CDR3 is made up of 15 amino acids. CDR3 sequence reads: CASSIALDGSYEQYF. Written as DNA, the CDR3 is TGTGCCAGTAGTATAGCTCTAGACGGTTCCTACGAGCAGTACTTC.

V gene TRBV9 combines with J gene TRBJ2-7; D is unresolved. Germline loops: CDR1 SGDLS, CDR2 YYNGEE. V lost 1 base and J 1 base, leaving 9 bases between the germline ends. This CDR3 contains 14 residues. The CDR3 here is CASSVHLNSYEQYF. The CDR3 coding sequence is TGTGCCAGCAGCGTACACTTAAATTCCTACGAGCAGTACTTC.

The DNA of the CDR3 is TGTGCCATCAGAGGGACTAGCGGGACTGCTTCCTACGAGCAGTACTTC. It codes for CAIRGTSGTASYEQYF. The chain recombines TRBV10-3 with TRBJ2-7, with TRBD2 matching 13 bases. Germline CDR1 is ENHRY and CDR2 is SYGVKD. The trim removed 6 bases at V and 1 base at J, leaving 6 bases unmatched. This CDR3 is 16 amino acids long.

This chain links TRBV6-5 with TRBJ1-1; no clear D. CDR1 is MNHEY and CDR2 is SVGAGI in the germline V gene. Trimming left V 6 bases short and J 3 bases short, with 17 bases between. CDR3 length equals 15 residues. In DNA form, the CDR3 reads TGTGCCAGCAGGACGAATAGGAGGGATGACACTGAAGCTTTCTTT. This sequence encodes CASRTNRRDDTEAFF.

This chain connects TRBV27 to TRBJ2-2, with 10 bases lining up with TRBD1. The CDR3 has 13 amino acids. Losses at the gene ends were 6 bases for V and 8 bases for J; bases not matched to a gene: 3. Germline-derived CDR1 and CDR2 are MNHEY and SMNVEV (reference sequence). CDR3 bases: TGTGCCAGCAGGGACAGGGGGTGGGGGGAGCTGTTTTTT. Encoded protein: CASRDRGWGELFF.

This clone showed up just once. The chain employs TRBV7-2 and TRBJ2-1, with D possibly being TRBD2 (6 bases). V lost 4 bases, J lost 10 bases, and 20 bases lay in between. The CDR3 is 15 amino acids. The germline CDR1 and CDR2 sequences are SGHTA and FQGNSA. CDR3 protein: CASSSGGILAPEQFF. DNA for the CDR3: TGTGCCAGCAGCTCTGGGGGGATCCTAGCACCCGAGCAGTTCTTC.

This rearrangement joins TRBV10-2 to TRBJ2-1; the match to TRBD2 covers 13 bases. Trimming at V came to 5 bases and at J to 8 bases, leaving 3 bases not matched to a gene. The CDR3 runs to 14 residues. Germline values: CDR1 WSHSY, CDR2 SAAADI. CDR3: CASSPGLAGYEQFF. CDR3 nucleotide sequence: TGCGCCAGCAGTCCGGGACTAGCGGGATATGAGCAGTTCTTC.

V is TRBV7-2 and J is TRBJ2-5, with TRBD1 matching 7 bases. Looked up from germline, CDR1 is SGHTA and CDR2 is FQGNSA. V was pared by 1 base and J by 4 bases, with 9 bases of the junction left unmatched. The CDR3 consists of 16 residues. The DNA of the CDR3 is TGTGCCAGCAGCTTAGGGTTAAGGGGGCGCGGAGAGACCCAGTACTTC. Protein: CASSLGLRGRGETQYF.

Only a few counts were recorded for this clone. The chain is built from TRBV7-9 and TRBJ1-6; maybe TRBD1 (5 bases). Trimming cost V 6 bases and J 8 bases, with 14 bases left between them. There are 14 residues in the CDR3. The V gene's germline CDR1 is SEHNR and CDR2 FQNEAQ (reference sequence). This CDR3 is CASRPGTKDSPLHF. In DNA, the CDR3 is TGTGCCAGCAGACCCGGGACTAAGGATTCACCCCTCCACTTT.

This chain uses TRBV12-3 or TRBV12-4 with TRBJ1-1; no firm D call. V was trimmed by 5 bases and J by 8 bases, leaving 12 bases between them. The CDR3 covers 12 residues. CDR3 amino acids: CASSVRVAEAFF. CDR3 in DNA: TGTGCCAGCAGTGTTCGGGTGGCGGAAGCTTTCTTT.

V is TRBV5-4 and J is TRBJ1-2; 7 bases are shared with TRBD1. The CDR3 extends over 13 amino acids. Trimming took 5 bases from V and 2 from J; bases not matched to a gene: 3. The germline CDR1 and CDR2 sequences are SGHNT and YYREEE (reference sequence). CDR3 DNA sequence: TGTGCCAGCAGACAGGACAGGAACTATGGCTACACCTTC. Translated: CASRQDRNYGYTF.